This is a list of T cell receptor beta chains from one sample in a study of blood T cell repertoires in COVID-19. Generated by immunoSEQ multiplex PCR, the TCRdb table keeps only in-frame clones and is missing some. The sample contains a few hundred thousand clones, more than 85% of which appear only once. The sequencing input was peripheral blood. The receptor set was obtained from a man younger than 35 with active or convalescent COVID-19. The CDR3 runs from the conserved cysteine through the conserved F or W. The order of the fields is D gene, clone size, V gene, J gene, CDR3 protein, CDR3 DNA. A D gene is named only where the DNA matches it firmly. The size of a clone is reported for some rows only, either as once, few or many, or as a class for expanded clones.

d_gene: -; abundance: -; v_gene: TRBV28; j_gene: TRBJ2-1; CDR3aa: CASREQGLHNEQFF; CDR3nt: TGTGCCAGCAGGGAACAGGGATTACACAATGAGCAGTTCTTC
d_gene: -; abundance: many; v_gene: TRBV5-4; j_gene: TRBJ1-6; CDR3aa: CASSLTGGETPLHF; CDR3nt: TGTGCCAGCAGCTTGACAGGTGGAGAGACACCCCTCCACTTT
d_gene: TRBD1; abundance: -; v_gene: TRBV7-2; j_gene: TRBJ1-2; CDR3aa: CASSQTGGANYGYTF; CDR3nt: TGTGCCAGCAGCCAAACAGGGGGAGCTAACTATGGCTACACCTTC
d_gene: -; abundance: -; v_gene: TRBV28; j_gene: TRBJ1-2; CDR3aa: CASSLGQSYGYTF; CDR3nt: TGTGCCAGCAGTTTAGGGCAGTCCTATGGCTACACCTTC
d_gene: -; abundance: -; v_gene: TRBV20-1; j_gene: TRBJ1-2; CDR3aa: CRPGGNYGYTF; CDR3nt: TGCAGGCCCGGGGGGAACTATGGCTACACCTTC
d_gene: -; abundance: -; v_gene: TRBV24-1; j_gene: TRBJ2-5; CDR3aa: CATSESSLARETQYF; CDR3nt: TGTGCCACCAGTGAGTCCTCTCTCGCCCGGGAGACCCAGTACTTC
d_gene: TRBD2; abundance: -; v_gene: TRBV9; j_gene: TRBJ2-5; CDR3aa: CASSVAGGQETQYF; CDR3nt: TGTGCCAGCAGCGTAGCGGGGGGCCAAGAGACCCAGTACTTC
d_gene: TRBD1; abundance: -; v_gene: TRBV11-1; j_gene: TRBJ2-1; CDR3aa: CASSSQGQGDEQFF; CDR3nt: TGTGCCAGCAGCTCCCAGGGACAGGGCGATGAGCAGTTCTTC
d_gene: -; abundance: -; v_gene: TRBV6-2/TRBV6-3; j_gene: TRBJ1-2; CDR3aa: CASSYGATYGYTF; CDR3nt: TGTGCCAGCAGTTATGGGGCCACCTATGGCTACACCTTC
d_gene: -; abundance: -; v_gene: TRBV14; j_gene: TRBJ1-1; CDR3aa: CASILRRESMNTEAFF; CDR3nt: TGTGCCAGCATCCTCCGGAGGGAGTCAATGAACACTGAAGCTTTCTTT
d_gene: TRBD1; abundance: -; v_gene: TRBV3-1/TRBV3-2; j_gene: TRBJ1-1; CDR3aa: CASSQEDRRAEAFF; CDR3nt: TGTGCCAGCAGCCAAGAGGACAGGAGGGCTGAAGCTTTCTTT
d_gene: -; abundance: -; v_gene: TRBV27; j_gene: TRBJ2-7; CDR3aa: CASSLAEGASYEQYF; CDR3nt: TGTGCCAGCAGCTTAGCGGAGGGGGCTTCATACGAGCAGTACTTC
d_gene: -; abundance: few; v_gene: TRBV28; j_gene: TRBJ2-7; CDR3aa: CASSQDKAIDEQYF; CDR3nt: TGTGCCAGCAGTCAAGATAAAGCCATCGACGAGCAGTACTTC
d_gene: -; abundance: -; v_gene: TRBV12-3/TRBV12-4; j_gene: TRBJ2-1; CDR3aa: CASRYGSYNEQFF; CDR3nt: TGTGCCAGCCGTTACGGCTCCTACAATGAGCAGTTCTTC
d_gene: -; abundance: -; v_gene: TRBV25-1; j_gene: TRBJ1-4; CDR3aa: CASSALGRNEKLFF; CDR3nt: TGTGCCAGCAGTGCCCTAGGAAGGAATGAAAAACTGTTTTTT
d_gene: TRBD2; abundance: -; v_gene: TRBV5-5; j_gene: TRBJ2-7; CDR3aa: CASSLGGLAYEQYF; CDR3nt: TGTGCCAGCAGCCTGGGAGGACTAGCCTACGAGCAGTACTTC
d_gene: -; abundance: -; v_gene: TRBV10-3; j_gene: TRBJ1-2; CDR3aa: CAISESKGGYGYTF; CDR3nt: TGTGCCATCAGTGAGTCGAAGGGCGGGTATGGCTACACCTTC
d_gene: -; abundance: -; v_gene: TRBV12-3/TRBV12-4; j_gene: TRBJ2-7; CDR3aa: CAMGPGQLYEQYF; CDR3nt: TGTGCCATGGGGCCGGGCCAACTCTACGAGCAGTACTTC
d_gene: -; abundance: -; v_gene: TRBV7-2; j_gene: TRBJ2-3; CDR3aa: CASSLGTPRTDTQYF; CDR3nt: TGTGCCAGCAGCTTGGGGACTCCCCGCACAGATACGCAGTATTTT
d_gene: TRBD1; abundance: once; v_gene: TRBV2; j_gene: TRBJ1-2; CDR3aa: CANGGQGDGYTF; CDR3nt: TGTGCCAACGGGGGACAGGGGGATGGCTACACCTTC
d_gene: TRBD2; abundance: -; v_gene: TRBV19; j_gene: TRBJ2-1; CDR3aa: CASSGSLAVDNEQFF; CDR3nt: TGTGCCAGTTCTGGGTCACTAGCGGTAGACAATGAGCAGTTCTTC
d_gene: -; abundance: -; v_gene: TRBV5-4; j_gene: TRBJ1-2; CDR3aa: CASSFSQGNSYGYTF; CDR3nt: TGTGCCAGCAGCTTTAGTCAGGGGAATTCCTATGGCTACACCTTC
d_gene: TRBD1; abundance: once; v_gene: TRBV10-3; j_gene: TRBJ2-5; CDR3aa: CAISEYTGVGETQYF; CDR3nt: TGTGCCATCAGTGAATATACAGGGGTCGGCGAGACCCAGTACTTC
d_gene: -; abundance: -; v_gene: TRBV11-2; j_gene: TRBJ2-1; CDR3aa: CASSPSSRGNEQFF; CDR3nt: TGTGCCAGCAGCCCCTCGTCCAGGGGCAATGAGCAGTTCTTC
d_gene: -; abundance: -; v_gene: TRBV6-6; j_gene: TRBJ1-6; CDR3aa: CASSLHPRNSPLHF; CDR3nt: TGTGCCAGCAGCTTGCACCCGAGAAATTCACCCCTCCACTTT
d_gene: -; abundance: -; v_gene: TRBV9; j_gene: TRBJ2-7; CDR3aa: CASSARPTGEQYF; CDR3nt: TGTGCCAGCAGCGCGCGCCCGACTGGCGAGCAGTACTTC
d_gene: -; abundance: -; v_gene: TRBV21-1; j_gene: TRBJ1-2; CDR3aa: CASSDRDGYTF; CDR3nt: TGTGCCAGCAGCGACAGGGACGGCTACACCTTC
d_gene: -; abundance: -; v_gene: TRBV6-6; j_gene: TRBJ2-7; CDR3aa: CASSDRVFYEQYF; CDR3nt: TGTGCCAGCAGTGATCGCGTATTCTACGAGCAGTACTTC
d_gene: -; abundance: -; v_gene: TRBV25-1; j_gene: TRBJ2-3; CDR3aa: CASSGGPADTQYF; CDR3nt: TGTGCCAGCAGTGGGGGGCCGGCGGATACGCAGTATTTT
d_gene: TRBD1; abundance: -; v_gene: TRBV2; j_gene: TRBJ1-2; CDR3aa: CASSEYRDRGLGYTF; CDR3nt: TGTGCCAGCAGTGAATACCGTGACAGGGGGCTTGGCTACACCTTC
d_gene: -; abundance: -; v_gene: TRBV2; j_gene: TRBJ2-7; CDR3aa: CASSDVTGNSYEQYF; CDR3nt: TGTGCCAGCAGTGATGTGACAGGAAACTCCTACGAGCAGTACTTC
d_gene: -; abundance: -; v_gene: TRBV7-3; j_gene: TRBJ2-1; CDR3aa: CASSSQGYEQFF; CDR3nt: TGTGCCAGCAGCTCGCAGGGCTATGAGCAGTTCTTC
d_gene: TRBD1; abundance: -; v_gene: TRBV27; j_gene: TRBJ2-7; CDR3aa: CVSSALGQSYEQYF; CDR3nt: TGTGTCAGCAGTGCCTTGGGACAGTCCTACGAGCAGTACTTC
d_gene: TRBD1; abundance: -; v_gene: TRBV15; j_gene: TRBJ2-1; CDR3aa: CATSTRQGPYNEQFF; CDR3nt: TGTGCCACCAGCACGCGACAGGGACCTTACAATGAGCAGTTCTTC
d_gene: TRBD1; abundance: -; v_gene: TRBV7-9; j_gene: TRBJ1-1; CDR3aa: CASRQTGEAFF; CDR3nt: TGTGCCAGCAGACAGACAGGGGAAGCTTTCTTT
d_gene: -; abundance: few; v_gene: TRBV7-2; j_gene: TRBJ1-1; CDR3aa: CASSLDPRTEAFF; CDR3nt: TGTGCCAGCAGCCTGGATCCTAGGACTGAAGCTTTCTTT